The sample holds many counts of the clone carrying this T cell receptor beta chain. This sample is drawn from a study of tumor-infiltrating lymphocytes in primary liver carcinoma. Study overall: Resection treated the patients' primary liver carcinoma.

Researchers generated TCR beta cDNA from 500 to 600 ng of total RNA, relying on a constant-region primer. Libraries for TCR beta were built through three nested multiplex PCR rounds, which together made up a slightly modified ARM-PCR procedure. TCRdb passed the multiplex PCR reads through MiXCR, listing each CDR3 protein once. Of about 310,000 distinct CDR3 sequences detected, less than 75% appear once; the ten largest clones hold roughly 9%. Unsorted whole blood supplied the RNA, and germline DNA was extracted too. Enrolled patients were chronically infected with HBV and treatment-naive. This clonotype was obtained from a middle-aged man with primary liver carcinoma and hepatitis B virus infection. The specimen sequenced was peripheral blood.

In DNA, the CDR3 is TGTGCCAGCAGTTTTTCAAGGGGCACTGAAGCTTTCTTT. Its translation: CASSFSRGTEAFF. This chain links TRBV12-3 or TRBV12-4 with TRBJ1-1; tentative D call: TRBD1 (5 bases). Trimming cost V 3 bases and J 4 bases, with 9 bases left between them. The CDR3 is 13 amino acids.